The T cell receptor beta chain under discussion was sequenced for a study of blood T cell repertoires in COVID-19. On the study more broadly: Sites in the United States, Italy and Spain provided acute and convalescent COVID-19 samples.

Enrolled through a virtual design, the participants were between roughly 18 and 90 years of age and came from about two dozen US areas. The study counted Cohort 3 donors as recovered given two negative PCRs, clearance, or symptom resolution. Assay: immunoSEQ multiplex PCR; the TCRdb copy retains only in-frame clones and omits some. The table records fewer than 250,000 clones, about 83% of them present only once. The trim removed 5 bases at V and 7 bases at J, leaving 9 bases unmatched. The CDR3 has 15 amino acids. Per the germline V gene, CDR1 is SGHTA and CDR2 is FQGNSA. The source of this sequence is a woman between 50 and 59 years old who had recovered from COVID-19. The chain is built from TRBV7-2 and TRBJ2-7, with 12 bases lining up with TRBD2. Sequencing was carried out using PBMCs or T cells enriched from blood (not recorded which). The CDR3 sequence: CASSLATSGSNEQYF. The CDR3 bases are TGTGCCAGCAGCCTTGCGACTAGCGGGAGCAATGAGCAGTACTTC.